A selection of T cell receptor beta chains follows, all from one sample in a study of shared clonotypes between healthy human individuals. Method: immunoSEQ multiplex PCR; TCRdb's copy keeps in-frame clones and lacks some. The sample includes about 2.3 million clones, about 92% seen only once; the top ten take 0.39%. The specimen sequenced was naive CD4+ T cells from PBMCs. The receptors were gathered from a man aged 18 to 29 in good health. Some clones in this sample may be carry-over from other donors' samples. The CDR3 runs from the conserved cysteine through the conserved F or W. The order of the fields is D gene, V gene, J gene, clone size, CDR3 DNA, CDR3 protein. A D gene is named only where the DNA matches it firmly. Clone size is not always given. Where it is, it says once, few, many or a class for expanded clones.

d_call: TRBD1
v_call: TRBV27
j_call: TRBJ1-2
clone_size: .
cdr3_nt: TGTGCCAGCAGAAAGGCCGGGACAGGGAACGTCTATGGCTACACCTTC
cdr3_aa: CASRKAGTGNVYGYTF

d_call: .
v_call: TRBV11-3
j_call: TRBJ2-1
clone_size: .
cdr3_nt: TGTGCCAGCAGTCAATATTACGGTCGGGGGAGCTCCTACAATGAGCAGTTCTTC
cdr3_aa: CASSQYYGRGSSYNEQFF

d_call: TRBD1
v_call: TRBV7-3
j_call: TRBJ1-5
clone_size: few
cdr3_nt: TGTGCCAGCAGCCCAGGGGGGACGAGCAATCAGCCCCAGCATTTT
cdr3_aa: CASSPGGTSNQPQHF

d_call: .
v_call: TRBV5-8
j_call: TRBJ1-3
clone_size: .
cdr3_nt: TGTGCCAGCAGCCTGTGGCCAGGCCTACACTCTGGAAACACCATATATTTT
cdr3_aa: CASSLWPGLHSGNTIYF

d_call: TRBD1
v_call: TRBV5-1
j_call: TRBJ1-4
clone_size: .
cdr3_nt: TGCGCCAGCAGCCCTGGAGGGACAGAGAGAACTTATGATGAAAAACTGTTTTTT
cdr3_aa: CASSPGGTERTYDEKLFF

d_call: TRBD1
v_call: TRBV29-1
j_call: TRBJ2-7
clone_size: once
cdr3_nt: TGCAGCGTTGTCCTTGATGGACAGGGTGTTTCCGAGCAGTACTTC
cdr3_aa: CSVVLDGQGVSEQYF

d_call: .
v_call: TRBV4-2
j_call: TRBJ2-1
clone_size: few
cdr3_nt: TGTGCCAGCAGCCCAGGAGGGGGCAACTACAATGAGCAGTTCTTC
cdr3_aa: CASSPGGGNYNEQFF

d_call: .
v_call: TRBV7-6
j_call: TRBJ2-5
clone_size: few
cdr3_nt: TGTGCCAGCAGCAGGCCTCGCGAGACCCAGTACTTC
cdr3_aa: CASSRPRETQYF

d_call: .
v_call: TRBV2
j_call: TRBJ1-3
clone_size: once
cdr3_nt: TGTGCCAGCAGCTGGGGACACTTACCTGGAAACACCATATATTTT
cdr3_aa: CASSWGHLPGNTIYF

d_call: .
v_call: TRBV27
j_call: TRBJ1-2
clone_size: .
cdr3_nt: TGTGCCAGCAGTTCCCGGTCCCGCGACAGGTTCGAAAACTATGGCTACACCTTC
cdr3_aa: CASSSRSRDRFENYGYTF

d_call: TRBD1
v_call: TRBV7-2
j_call: TRBJ2-5
clone_size: .
cdr3_nt: TGTGCCAGCAGCCAGGACAGGGCGCGGGAGACCCAGTACTTC
cdr3_aa: CASSQDRARETQYF

d_call: TRBD2
v_call: TRBV18
j_call: TRBJ2-5
clone_size: .
cdr3_nt: TGTGCCAGCTCAACCGGGAGGGAATTGGACTTC
cdr3_aa: CASSTGRELDF

d_call: .
v_call: TRBV15
j_call: TRBJ1-5
clone_size: .
cdr3_nt: TGTGCCACCAGTGGGGGAGGGTGGGGGTCGAGCAATCAGCCCCAGCATTTT
cdr3_aa: CATSGGGWGSSNQPQHF

d_call: .
v_call: TRBV7-3
j_call: TRBJ2-3
clone_size: .
cdr3_nt: TGTGCCAGCAGCGAACGGAGAACAGGCACAGATACGCAGTATTTT
cdr3_aa: CASSERRTGTDTQYF

d_call: TRBD1
v_call: TRBV15
j_call: TRBJ1-4
clone_size: .
cdr3_nt: TGTGCCACCAGCGTACAGACAGGGGGCGTTGAAAAACTGTTTTTT
cdr3_aa: CATSVQTGGVEKLFF

d_call: TRBD1
v_call: TRBV23-1
j_call: TRBJ2-5
clone_size: .
cdr3_nt: TGCGCCAGCAGTCCCAGAAACAGGGGGCGCTGGGAGACCCAGTACTTC
cdr3_aa: CASSPRNRGRWETQYF

d_call: .
v_call: TRBV2
j_call: TRBJ1-4
clone_size: .
cdr3_nt: TGTGCCAGCAGGGCCCCGTACGGGGGAGAGGAAAAACTGTTTTTT
cdr3_aa: CASRAPYGGEEKLFF

d_call: .
v_call: TRBV28
j_call: TRBJ1-3
clone_size: .
cdr3_nt: TGTGCCAGCAACCTAGGACATTCTGGAAACACCATATATTTT
cdr3_aa: CASNLGHSGNTIYF

d_call: .
v_call: TRBV28
j_call: TRBJ1-1
clone_size: .
cdr3_nt: TGTGCCAGCCGGAGGACGACGTTGTCTTTCTTT
cdr3_aa: CASRRTTLSFF

d_call: .
v_call: TRBV27
j_call: TRBJ2-1
clone_size: once
cdr3_nt: TGTGCCAGCAGTTTGAATAGGGACAATGAGCAGTTCTTC
cdr3_aa: CASSLNRDNEQFF

d_call: .
v_call: TRBV29-1
j_call: TRBJ1-1
clone_size: once
cdr3_nt: TGCAGCGTTGCAGGTTATGAGAACACTGAAGCTTTCTTT
cdr3_aa: CSVAGYENTEAFF

d_call: .
v_call: TRBV28
j_call: TRBJ2-5
clone_size: .
cdr3_nt: TGTGCCAGCAGCCGAACCGCCCAGGTGGACCAGTACTTC
cdr3_aa: CASSRTAQVDQYF